Listed here is a single TCR beta chain. This sample stems from a study of metastatic and nonmetastatic thyroid tumors. As handled by the study authors: Clinicopathological groups differed in CDR3, with these differences serving to build a distant-metastasis classifier for papillary thyroid cancer. TCRdb re-called clones via MiXCR from the PCR reads. TCRdb's processing, not the study's, gives the V and J calls here. Seen here are about 40,000 clones, around 17% observed once, and the top ten hold around 4%. Patients underwent thyroid surgery, and none had received any treatment before it. This clonotype was obtained from a female donor with papillary thyroid cancer or a benign thyroid nodule (not recorded which). Some clones in this sample may be carry-over from other donors' samples. The material sequenced was blood.

CDR3 protein: CASSLDIQVLSYGYTF. The CDR3 DNA is TGTGCCAGCAGCTTAGATATACAGGTTCTGAGCTATGGCTACACCTTC. This sequence joins TRBV7-8 and TRBJ1-2, with a weak D call TRBD1 (5 bases). Germline CDR1 is SGHVS and CDR2 is FQNEAQ. CDR3 length: 16 residues. Trimming removed 1 base from V and 4 bases from J, with 16 bases in between. Variable domain in full (rest from reference TRBV7-8 and TRBJ1-2): GAGVSQSPRYKVAKRGQDVALRCDPISGHVSLFWYQQALGQGPEFLTYFQNEAQLDKSGLPSDRFFAERPEGSVSTLKIQRTQQEDSAVYLCASSLDIQVLSYGYTFGSGTRLTVV.